What follows describes a single TCR beta chain. Its specific antigen is unknown. Per-base qualities were not stored, and no clone one base away is much larger. The data were taken from a study (dated by TCRdb to 2013 to 2016). In the study overall: The study set out to test whether tumor-infiltrating Tregs in breast cancer get recruited from blood Tregs or are instead converted in situ from other CD4+ T cell subsets.

Memory CD4+ T cells were isolated as CD4+CD45RO+CD25- cells. Tregs, naive and memory CD4+ T cells from tumor, blood and ipsilateral draining lymph nodes of a few breast cancer patients underwent full-length TCR alpha and beta sequencing. Tumor tissue and lymph nodes from ipsilateral axillary dissection were perfused with PBS, minced and digested with collagenase I and hyaluronidase. Sorted cell populations were confirmed by FACS to exceed 90% purity. Study-wide findings and limitations: The greatest overlap of tumor-infiltrating Treg TCR alpha and beta sequences was observed with tumor naive CD4+ T cells, followed by blood naive CD4+ T cells. Rather than covering whole repertoires, validation in the larger cohort was restricted to a single TCR beta V-J rearrangement. In terms of TCR gene usage, tumor memory CD4+ T cells clustered together with blood and lymph node memory CD4+ cells, as well as with lymph node naive CD4+ cells.

Amplification of full-length TCR variable regions was done by 5' RACE PCR using constant-region reverse primers, and this step was followed by semi-nested PCR with Nested Universal Primer A. The ReliaPrep RNA Cell Miniprep System was used to extract total RNA, which was then reverse transcribed into 5'RACE-ready cDNA with the SMARTer RACE 5'/3' Kit. An Illumina MiSeq was used to sequence the full-length TCR alpha and beta libraries, which had been barcoded with multiplex adaptors. The authors processed their data as follows. Sequencing data were pooled across the five patients for each of nine subset-tissue groups and compared by unsupervised clustering of TCR gene usage. The Morisita-Horn index, with shared sequences weighted by their contribution to each repertoire, was used to calculate repertoire similarity. TCRdb itself trimmed the public reads at Q25 with fastp, ran MiXCR and retained productive beta chains. Under each unique CDR3 protein, matching rows form one entry showing the most common genes and DNA. Here the V and J calls rest on TCRdb's processing, not on the authors' analysis. Present in this sample are about 42,000 distinct CDR3 sequences, around 28% of which were seen just once. In total, the top ten clones hold about 3.8% of the sample.

The germline V gene encodes CDR1 SQVTM and CDR2 ANQGSEA. V is reduced by 7 bases and J by 4 bases, leaving a spacing of 6 bases between them. The CDR3 numbers 10 residues from cysteine through phenylalanine. Only CDR3 DNA remains: 30 bases, in frame from the first base. This TCR was recovered from a female donor with breast cancer. Recombination linked TRBV29-1 to TRBJ2-3, with a weak D call of TRBD2 (5 bases match). The sequencing input was tumor-infiltrating memory CD4+ T cells sorted from the breast tumor. In light of the paper, this sample's cell subset or site label describes: memory CD4+ T cells, CD4+CD45RO+CD25-. The nucleotide sequence is TGCAGCGGTAGCGCAGATACGCAGTATTTT. Its protein reads: CSGSADTQYF.